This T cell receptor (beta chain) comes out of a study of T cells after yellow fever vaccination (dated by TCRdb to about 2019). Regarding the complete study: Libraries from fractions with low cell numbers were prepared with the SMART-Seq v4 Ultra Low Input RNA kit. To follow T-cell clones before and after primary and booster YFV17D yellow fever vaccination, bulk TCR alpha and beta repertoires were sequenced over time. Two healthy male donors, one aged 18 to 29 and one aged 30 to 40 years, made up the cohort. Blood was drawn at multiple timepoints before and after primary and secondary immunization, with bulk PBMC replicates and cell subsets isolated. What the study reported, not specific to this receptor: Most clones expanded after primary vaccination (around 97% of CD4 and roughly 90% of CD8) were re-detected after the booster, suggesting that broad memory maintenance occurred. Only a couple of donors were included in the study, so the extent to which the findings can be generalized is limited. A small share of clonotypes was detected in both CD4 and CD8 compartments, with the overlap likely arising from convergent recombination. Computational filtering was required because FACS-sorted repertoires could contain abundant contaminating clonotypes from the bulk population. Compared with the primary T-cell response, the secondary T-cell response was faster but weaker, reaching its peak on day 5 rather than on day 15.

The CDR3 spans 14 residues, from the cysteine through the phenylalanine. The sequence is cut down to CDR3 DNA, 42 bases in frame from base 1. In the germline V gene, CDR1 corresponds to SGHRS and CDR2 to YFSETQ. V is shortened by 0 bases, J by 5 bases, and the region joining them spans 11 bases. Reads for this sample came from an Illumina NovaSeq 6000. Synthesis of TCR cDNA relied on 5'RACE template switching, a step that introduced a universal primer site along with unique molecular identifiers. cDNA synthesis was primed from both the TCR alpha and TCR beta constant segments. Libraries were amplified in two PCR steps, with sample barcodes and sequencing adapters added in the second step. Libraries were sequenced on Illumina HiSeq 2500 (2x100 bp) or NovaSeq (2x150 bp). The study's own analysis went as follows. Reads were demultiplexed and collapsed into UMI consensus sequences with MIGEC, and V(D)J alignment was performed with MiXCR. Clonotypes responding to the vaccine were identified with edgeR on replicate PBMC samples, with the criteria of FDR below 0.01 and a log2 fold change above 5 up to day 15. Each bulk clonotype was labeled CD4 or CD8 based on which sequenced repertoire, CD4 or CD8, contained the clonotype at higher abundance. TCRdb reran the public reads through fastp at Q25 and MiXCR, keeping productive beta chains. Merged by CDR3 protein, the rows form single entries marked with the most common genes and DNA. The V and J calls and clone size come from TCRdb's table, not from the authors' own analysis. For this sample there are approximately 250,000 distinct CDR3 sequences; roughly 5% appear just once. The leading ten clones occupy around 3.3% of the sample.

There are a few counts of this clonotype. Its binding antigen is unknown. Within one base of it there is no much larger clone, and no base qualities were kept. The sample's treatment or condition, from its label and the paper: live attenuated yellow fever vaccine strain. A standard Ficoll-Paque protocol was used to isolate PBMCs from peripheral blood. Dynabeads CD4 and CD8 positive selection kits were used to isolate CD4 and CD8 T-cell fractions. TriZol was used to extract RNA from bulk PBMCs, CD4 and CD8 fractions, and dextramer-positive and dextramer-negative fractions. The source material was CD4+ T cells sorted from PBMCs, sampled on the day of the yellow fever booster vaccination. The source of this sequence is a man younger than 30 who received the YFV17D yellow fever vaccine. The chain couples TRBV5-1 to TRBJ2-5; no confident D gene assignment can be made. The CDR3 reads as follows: CASSLADGRETQYF. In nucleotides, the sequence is TGCGCCAGCAGCTTGGCGGACGGCCGGGAGACCCAGTACTTC. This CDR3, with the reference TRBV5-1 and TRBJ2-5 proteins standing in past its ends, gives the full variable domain KAGVTQTPRYLIKTRGQQVTLSCSPISGHRSVSWYQQTPGQGLQFLFEYFSETQRNKGNFPGRFSGRQFSNSRSEMNVSTLELGDSALYLCASSLADGRETQYFGPGTRLLVL.